Listed below are T cell receptor beta chains from one sample, sequenced in a study of T cells in Graves' hyperthyroidism and ophthalmopathy. TCRdb redid the calling of the multiplex PCR reads with MiXCR, one entry per CDR3 protein. The sample yields about 700,000 distinct CDR3 sequences, nearly 45% seen once. Sequenced material: peripheral blood or thyroid tissue (not recorded which). These receptors were collected from an adult man with Graves' disease, either hyperthyroidism or ophthalmopathy (not recorded which). CDR3s include the opening cysteine and the closing phenylalanine or tryptophan. A D gene is named only where the DNA matches it firmly. Clone size is not always given. Where it is, it says once, few, many or a class for expanded clones.

j_gene: TRBJ1-2
v_gene: TRBV7-2
abundance: .
d_gene: .
CDR3aa: CASRDLVQGGYTF
CDR3nt: TGTGCCAGCAGAGATCTAGTACAGGGTGGCTACACCTTC

j_gene: TRBJ2-5
v_gene: TRBV5-6
abundance: .
d_gene: .
CDR3aa: CASGSGAGQAQETQYF
CDR3nt: TGTGCCAGCGGATCTGGAGCGGGACAGGCTCAAGAGACCCAGTACTTC

j_gene: TRBJ1-1
v_gene: TRBV29-1
abundance: many
d_gene: .
CDR3aa: CSVVQGGTEAFF
CDR3nt: TGCAGCGTTGTCCAGGGTGGGACTGAAGCTTTCTTT

j_gene: TRBJ2-6
v_gene: TRBV10-3
abundance: .
d_gene: .
CDR3aa: CAISEGLGANVLTF
CDR3nt: TGTGCCATCAGTGAGGGGCTCGGGGCCAACGTCCTGACTTTC

j_gene: TRBJ2-3
v_gene: TRBV15
abundance: few
d_gene: .
CDR3aa: CATSTGRTQYF
CDR3nt: TGTGCCACCAGCACAGGACGTACGCAGTATTTT

j_gene: TRBJ1-4
v_gene: TRBV20-1
abundance: .
d_gene: .
CDR3aa: CSARERVTEKLFF
CDR3nt: TGCAGTGCCCGGGAGCGGGTGACTGAAAAACTGTTTTTT

j_gene: TRBJ1-5
v_gene: TRBV6-5
abundance: .
d_gene: TRBD1
CDR3aa: CASSRQGADQPQHF
CDR3nt: TGTGCCAGCAGCCGACAGGGGGCCGATCAGCCCCAGCATTTT

j_gene: TRBJ2-7
v_gene: TRBV7-9
abundance: .
d_gene: .
CDR3aa: CASSSNNFWYEQYF
CDR3nt: TGTGCCAGCAGCTCGAACAACTTTTGGTACGAGCAGTACTTC

j_gene: TRBJ2-7
v_gene: TRBV10-3
abundance: .
d_gene: TRBD1
CDR3aa: CASSGTGPYEQYF
CDR3nt: TGTGCCAGCAGTGGGACAGGGCCCTACGAGCAGTACTTC

j_gene: TRBJ2-7
v_gene: TRBV7-2
abundance: few
d_gene: TRBD1
CDR3aa: CASSLGVPRQGLAYEQYF
CDR3nt: TGTGCCAGCAGCTTAGGGGTTCCGCGACAGGGGCTGGCCTACGAGCAGTACTTC

j_gene: TRBJ2-7
v_gene: TRBV7-2
abundance: .
d_gene: .
CDR3aa: CASSIPGPRTTYEQYF
CDR3nt: TGTGCCAGCAGCATCCCCGGACCGAGAACAACCTACGAGCAGTACTTC

j_gene: TRBJ1-1
v_gene: TRBV10-3
abundance: .
d_gene: .
CDR3aa: CAISGRGTEALF
CDR3nt: TGTGCCATCAGTGGGAGGGGAACTGAAGCTCTCTTT

j_gene: TRBJ1-1
v_gene: TRBV2
abundance: .
d_gene: .
CDR3aa: CASSPRVGQNTEAFF
CDR3nt: TGTGCCAGCAGCCCCAGGGTGGGCCAGAACACTGAAGCTTTCTTT

j_gene: TRBJ2-2
v_gene: TRBV20-1
abundance: .
d_gene: .
CDR3aa: CSAREHGANTGELFF
CDR3nt: TGCAGTGCTAGAGAACATGGGGCGAACACCGGGGAGCTGTTTTTT

j_gene: TRBJ1-2
v_gene: TRBV9
abundance: few
d_gene: TRBD1
CDR3aa: CASSDRDREPNYGYTF
CDR3nt: TGTGCCAGCAGCGACCGGGACAGGGAACCTAACTATGGCTACACCTTC

j_gene: TRBJ1-6
v_gene: TRBV19
abundance: .
d_gene: TRBD1
CDR3aa: CASGGGGLNSPLHF
CDR3nt: TGTGCCAGTGGCGGAGGGGGCCTCAATTCACCCCTCCACTTT

j_gene: TRBJ2-5
v_gene: TRBV10-3
abundance: .
d_gene: .
CDR3aa: CAISAAGGRGTQYF
CDR3nt: TGTGCCATCAGTGCTGCAGGGGGGCGTGGGACCCAGTACTTC

j_gene: TRBJ2-7
v_gene: TRBV7-8
abundance: few
d_gene: TRBD1
CDR3aa: CASSLTRDRGDYEQYF
CDR3nt: TGTGCCAGCAGCTTAACCCGGGACAGGGGGGACTACGAGCAGTACTTC

j_gene: TRBJ2-5
v_gene: TRBV5-1
abundance: .
d_gene: .
CDR3aa: CASSLLPTQETQYF
CDR3nt: TGCGCCAGCAGCTTGCTTCCCACCCAAGAGACCCAGTACTTC

j_gene: TRBJ1-4
v_gene: TRBV12-3/TRBV12-4
abundance: .
d_gene: .
CDR3aa: CASRQGFNEKLFF
CDR3nt: TGTGCCAGCAGGCAGGGCTTTAATGAAAAACTGTTTTTT

j_gene: TRBJ1-4
v_gene: TRBV7-3
abundance: .
d_gene: .
CDR3aa: CASSLTGRGPNEKLFF
CDR3nt: TGTGCCAGCAGCTTAACCGGCCGAGGGCCTAATGAAAAACTGTTTTTT

j_gene: TRBJ1-1
v_gene: TRBV19
abundance: many
d_gene: TRBD1
CDR3aa: CASSFGTVNTEAFF
CDR3nt: TGTGCCAGTAGTTTCGGGACAGTGAACACTGAAGCTTTCTTT

j_gene: TRBJ2-7
v_gene: TRBV7-9
abundance: many
d_gene: .
CDR3aa: CASSLSAGRGNEQYF
CDR3nt: TGTGCCAGCAGCTTATCGGCGGGAAGAGGAAACGAGCAGTACTTC

j_gene: TRBJ2-2
v_gene: TRBV7-7
abundance: .
d_gene: .
CDR3aa: CASSPRHYSDTGELFF
CDR3nt: TGTGCTAGCAGCCCCAGACACTACTCCGACACCGGGGAGCTGTTTTTT

j_gene: TRBJ1-4
v_gene: TRBV7-8
abundance: .
d_gene: TRBD1
CDR3aa: CASSEGQAGEKLFF
CDR3nt: TGTGCCAGCAGCGAGGGACAGGCGGGGGAAAAACTGTTTTTT

j_gene: TRBJ1-5
v_gene: TRBV12-3/TRBV12-4
abundance: many
d_gene: .
CDR3aa: CASRLRVGNQPQHF
CDR3nt: TGTGCCAGCAGATTGAGGGTTGGCAATCAGCCCCAGCATTTT

j_gene: TRBJ1-2
v_gene: TRBV10-3
abundance: many
d_gene: .
CDR3aa: CASQGTEGDYGYTF
CDR3nt: TGTGCCAGCCAGGGTACAGAAGGGGACTATGGCTACACCTTC

j_gene: TRBJ2-3
v_gene: TRBV9
abundance: .
d_gene: .
CDR3aa: CASSVRSGGTDTQYF
CDR3nt: TGTGCCAGCAGCGTAAGGTCGGGGGGCACAGATACGCAGTATTTT

j_gene: TRBJ2-5
v_gene: TRBV15
abundance: .
d_gene: TRBD1
CDR3aa: CATTERTGKGGETQYF
CDR3nt: TGTGCCACCACCGAACGGACAGGGAAAGGCGGGGAGACCCAGTACTTC

j_gene: TRBJ1-2
v_gene: TRBV5-1
abundance: few
d_gene: .
CDR3aa: CASSLAVSYGYTF
CDR3nt: TGCGCCAGCAGCTTGGCTGTCTCCTATGGCTACACCTTC

j_gene: TRBJ1-3
v_gene: TRBV20-1
abundance: .
d_gene: .
CDR3aa: CSAPDSPSGNTIYF
CDR3nt: TGCAGTGCTCCCGACAGTCCCTCTGGAAACACCATATATTTT

j_gene: TRBJ1-3
v_gene: TRBV19
abundance: .
d_gene: .
CDR3aa: CAGSHRVSLSGNTIYF
CDR3nt: TGTGCCGGTAGCCACAGGGTGAGCCTCTCTGGAAACACCATATATTTT

j_gene: TRBJ1-5
v_gene: TRBV2
abundance: .
d_gene: TRBD1
CDR3aa: CASTKGQGYQPQHF
CDR3nt: TGTGCCAGCACCAAGGGACAGGGTTATCAGCCCCAGCATTTT

j_gene: TRBJ1-3
v_gene: TRBV6-1
abundance: few
d_gene: .
CDR3aa: CASRGGLSGNTIYF
CDR3nt: TGTGCCAGCCGCGGGGGACTCTCTGGAAACACCATATATTTT

j_gene: TRBJ1-5
v_gene: TRBV24-1
abundance: many
d_gene: .
CDR3aa: CATSDRRDQPQHF
CDR3nt: TGTGCCACCAGTGACAGGAGGGATCAGCCCCAGCATTTT

j_gene: TRBJ2-5
v_gene: TRBV20-1
abundance: .
d_gene: .
CDR3aa: CSASEWVTSQYF
CDR3nt: TGCAGTGCTAGTGAGTGGGTGACCTCCCAGTACTTC

j_gene: TRBJ2-5
v_gene: TRBV6-1
abundance: few
d_gene: TRBD2
CDR3aa: CASRGQGRLAGGVETQYF
CDR3nt: TGTGCCAGCAGGGGACAGGGCCGACTAGCGGGGGGCGTAGAGACCCAGTACTTC

j_gene: TRBJ1-4
v_gene: TRBV29-1
abundance: .
d_gene: TRBD1
CDR3aa: CSRTGEGYTNEKLFF
CDR3nt: TGCAGCCGTACAGGGGAGGGGTACACTAATGAAAAACTGTTTTTT

j_gene: TRBJ2-5
v_gene: TRBV29-1
abundance: .
d_gene: TRBD1
CDR3aa: CSVQGMGTDQYF
CDR3nt: TGCAGCGTTCAGGGGATGGGGACAGACCAGTACTTC

j_gene: TRBJ1-6
v_gene: TRBV7-3
abundance: once
d_gene: TRBD1
CDR3aa: CASSSHDLQGVDNSPLHF
CDR3nt: TGTGCCAGCAGCTCGCACGACCTACAGGGGGTCGATAATTCACCCCTCCACTTT

j_gene: TRBJ2-5
v_gene: TRBV7-8
abundance: many
d_gene: .
CDR3aa: CASSLSGVETQYF
CDR3nt: TGTGCCAGCAGCTTATCAGGTGTGGAGACCCAGTACTTC

j_gene: TRBJ2-2
v_gene: TRBV19
abundance: .
d_gene: .
CDR3aa: CASADRNTGELFF
CDR3nt: TGTGCCAGTGCAGACAGGAACACCGGGGAGCTGTTTTTT

j_gene: TRBJ2-2
v_gene: TRBV7-2
abundance: .
d_gene: TRBD2
CDR3aa: CASSRLAGANTGELFF
CDR3nt: TGTGCCAGCAGTCGCCTAGCGGGGGCGAACACCGGGGAGCTGTTTTTT

j_gene: TRBJ1-2
v_gene: TRBV20-1
abundance: few
d_gene: TRBD1
CDR3aa: CSATDRGMGGYTF
CDR3nt: TGCAGTGCTACGGACAGGGGTATGGGAGGCTACACCTTC

j_gene: TRBJ2-2
v_gene: TRBV19
abundance: .
d_gene: TRBD1
CDR3aa: CASSNRGTGELFF
CDR3nt: TGTGCCAGTAGTAACAGGGGCACCGGGGAGCTGTTTTTT

j_gene: TRBJ2-2
v_gene: TRBV20-1
abundance: few
d_gene: .
CDR3aa: CSARGGQTNTGELFF
CDR3nt: TGCAGTGCTAGAGGTGGACAGACGAACACCGGGGAGCTGTTTTTT

j_gene: TRBJ1-1
v_gene: TRBV29-1
abundance: .
d_gene: TRBD1
CDR3aa: CSPSGTEF
CDR3nt: TGCAGCCCTTCCGGGACAGAGTTT

j_gene: TRBJ2-7
v_gene: TRBV7-6
abundance: .
d_gene: TRBD1
CDR3aa: CASSSRGRNSYEQYF
CDR3nt: TGTGCCAGCAGTTCCAGGGGGCGCAACTCCTACGAGCAGTACTTC

j_gene: TRBJ2-2
v_gene: TRBV6-5
abundance: few
d_gene: .
CDR3aa: CASSYTGNTGELFF
CDR3nt: TGTGCCAGCAGTTACACAGGCAACACCGGGGAGCTGTTTTTT

j_gene: TRBJ2-2
v_gene: TRBV7-2
abundance: .
d_gene: TRBD2
CDR3aa: CASSPTSGANTGELFF
CDR3nt: TGTGCCAGCAGCCCGACTAGCGGGGCTAACACCGGGGAGCTGTTTTTT

j_gene: TRBJ2-2
v_gene: TRBV10-3
abundance: .
d_gene: .
CDR3aa: CAISAIGAGELFF
CDR3nt: TGTGCCATCAGTGCTATCGGCGCTGGGGAGCTGTTTTTT